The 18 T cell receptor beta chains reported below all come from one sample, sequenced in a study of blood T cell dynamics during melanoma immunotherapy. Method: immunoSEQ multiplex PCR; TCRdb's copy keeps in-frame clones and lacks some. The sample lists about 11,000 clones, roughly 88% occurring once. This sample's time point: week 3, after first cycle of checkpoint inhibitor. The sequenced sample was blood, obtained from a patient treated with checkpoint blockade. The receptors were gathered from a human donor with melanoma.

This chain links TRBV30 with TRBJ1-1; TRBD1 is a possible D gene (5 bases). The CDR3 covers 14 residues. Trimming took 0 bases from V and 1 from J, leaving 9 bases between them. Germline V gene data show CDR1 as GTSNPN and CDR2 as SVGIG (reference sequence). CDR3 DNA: TGTGCCTGGAGTGTGCAGGGACCGAACACTGAAGCTTTCTTT. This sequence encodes CAWSVQGPNTEAFF.

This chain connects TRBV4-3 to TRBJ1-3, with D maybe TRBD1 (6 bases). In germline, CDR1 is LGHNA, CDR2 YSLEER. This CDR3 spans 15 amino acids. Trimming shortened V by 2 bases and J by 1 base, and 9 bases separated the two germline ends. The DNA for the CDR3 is TGCGCCAGCAGCCAACAGACAGGTTCTGGAAACACCATATATTTT. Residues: CASSQQTGSGNTIYF.

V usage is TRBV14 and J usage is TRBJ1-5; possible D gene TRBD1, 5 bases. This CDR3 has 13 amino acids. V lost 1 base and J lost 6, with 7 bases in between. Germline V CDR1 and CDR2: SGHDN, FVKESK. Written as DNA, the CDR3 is TGTGCCAGCAGCCAAGCAGGGAGTCAGCCCCAGCATTTT. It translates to CASSQAGSQPQHF.

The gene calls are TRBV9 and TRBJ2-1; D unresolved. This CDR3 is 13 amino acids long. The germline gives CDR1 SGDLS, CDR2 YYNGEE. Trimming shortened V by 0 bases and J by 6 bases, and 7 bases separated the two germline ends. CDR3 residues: CASSVAPLNEQFF. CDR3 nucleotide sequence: TGTGCCAGCAGCGTAGCTCCCCTCAATGAGCAGTTCTTC.

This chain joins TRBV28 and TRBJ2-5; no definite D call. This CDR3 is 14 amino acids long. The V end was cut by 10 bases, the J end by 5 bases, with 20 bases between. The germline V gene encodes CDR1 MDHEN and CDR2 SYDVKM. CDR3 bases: TGTGCCACCAACCCGCCCCTCGGGCGGGAGACCCAGTACTTC. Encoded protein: CATNPPLGRETQYF.

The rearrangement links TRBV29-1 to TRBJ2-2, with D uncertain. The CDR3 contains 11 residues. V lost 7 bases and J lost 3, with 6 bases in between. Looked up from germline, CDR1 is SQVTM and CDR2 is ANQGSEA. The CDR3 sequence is CSGMHTGELFF. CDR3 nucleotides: TGCAGCGGGATGCACACCGGGGAGCTGTTTTTT.

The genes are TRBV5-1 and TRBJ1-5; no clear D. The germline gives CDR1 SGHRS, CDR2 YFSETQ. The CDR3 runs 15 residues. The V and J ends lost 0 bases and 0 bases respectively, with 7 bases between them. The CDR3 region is CASSLVGSSNQPQHF. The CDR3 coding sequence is TGCGCCAGCAGCTTGGTAGGATCTAGCAATCAGCCCCAGCATTTT.

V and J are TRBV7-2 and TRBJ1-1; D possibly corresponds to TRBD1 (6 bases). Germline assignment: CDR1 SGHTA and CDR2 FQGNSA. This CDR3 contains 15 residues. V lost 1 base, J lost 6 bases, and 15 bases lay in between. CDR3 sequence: CASSLGGPGAAEAFF. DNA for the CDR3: TGTGCCAGCAGCTTAGGAGGTCCGGGGGCCGCTGAAGCTTTCTTT.

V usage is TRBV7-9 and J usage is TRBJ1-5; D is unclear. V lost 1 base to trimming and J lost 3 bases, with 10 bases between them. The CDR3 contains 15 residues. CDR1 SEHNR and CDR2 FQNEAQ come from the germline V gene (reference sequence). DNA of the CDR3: TGTGCCAGCAGCTTAGGTTCGGGGTCCAATCAGCCCCAGCATTTT. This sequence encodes CASSLGSGSNQPQHF.

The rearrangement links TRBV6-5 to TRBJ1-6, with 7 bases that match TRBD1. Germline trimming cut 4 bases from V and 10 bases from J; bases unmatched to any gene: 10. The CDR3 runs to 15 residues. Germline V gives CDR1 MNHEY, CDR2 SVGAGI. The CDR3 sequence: CASSLFGQVRSPLHF. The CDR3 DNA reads TGTGCCAGCAGTTTATTTGGACAGGTCCGATCACCCCTCCACTTT.

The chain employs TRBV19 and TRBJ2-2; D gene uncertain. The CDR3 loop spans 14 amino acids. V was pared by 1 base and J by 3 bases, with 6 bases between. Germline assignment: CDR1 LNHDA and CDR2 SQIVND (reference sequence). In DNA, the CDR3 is TGTGCCAGTAGTATAGCAACGCACACCGGGGAGCTGTTTTTT. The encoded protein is CASSIATHTGELFF.

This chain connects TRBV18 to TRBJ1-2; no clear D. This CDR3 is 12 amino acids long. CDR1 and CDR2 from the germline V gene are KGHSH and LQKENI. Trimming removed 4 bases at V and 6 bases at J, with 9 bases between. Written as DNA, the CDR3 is TGTGCCAGCTCACTACAAGGTGATGGCTACACCTTC. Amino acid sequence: CASSLQGDGYTF.

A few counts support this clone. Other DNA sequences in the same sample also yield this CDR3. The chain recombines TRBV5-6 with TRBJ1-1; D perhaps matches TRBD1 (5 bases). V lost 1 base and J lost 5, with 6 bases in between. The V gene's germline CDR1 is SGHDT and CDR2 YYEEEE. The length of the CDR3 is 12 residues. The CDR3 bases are TGTGCCAGCAGCTTGAGGGGAACTGAAGCTTTCTTT. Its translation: CASSLRGTEAFF.

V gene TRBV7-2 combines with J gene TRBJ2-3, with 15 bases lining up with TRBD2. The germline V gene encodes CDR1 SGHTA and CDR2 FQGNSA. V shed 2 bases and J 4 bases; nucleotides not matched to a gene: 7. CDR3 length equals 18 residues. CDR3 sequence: CASSLRGLAGGKADTQYF. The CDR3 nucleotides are TGTGCCAGCAGCTTACGAGGACTAGCGGGGGGGAAAGCAGATACGCAGTATTTT.

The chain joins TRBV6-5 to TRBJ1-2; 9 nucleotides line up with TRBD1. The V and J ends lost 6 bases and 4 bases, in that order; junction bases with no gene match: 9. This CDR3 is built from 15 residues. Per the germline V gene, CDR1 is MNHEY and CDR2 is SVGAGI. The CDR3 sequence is CASSPNRGPPYGYTF. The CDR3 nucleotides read TGTGCCAGCAGCCCAAACAGGGGGCCACCCTATGGCTACACCTTC.

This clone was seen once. For the CDR3, the DNA is TGTGCCAGCTCACCACGGCAGGGTCGGAGTTCAGAAGGCTACACCTTC. The encoded protein is CASSPRQGRSSEGYTF. This chain links TRBV18 with TRBJ1-2; a possible D gene is TRBD1 (5 bases). This CDR3 has 16 amino acids. The germline CDR1 and CDR2 sequences are KGHSH and LQKENI. Deletions cut 1 base from V and 8 bases from J, with 20 bases between.

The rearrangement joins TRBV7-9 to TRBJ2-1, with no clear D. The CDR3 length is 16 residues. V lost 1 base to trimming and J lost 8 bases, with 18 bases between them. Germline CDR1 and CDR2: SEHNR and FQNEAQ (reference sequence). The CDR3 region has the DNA TGTGCCAGCAGCTTAGGAGTGAGTCTGGGCCGGTATGAGCAGTTCTTC. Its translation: CASSLGVSLGRYEQFF.

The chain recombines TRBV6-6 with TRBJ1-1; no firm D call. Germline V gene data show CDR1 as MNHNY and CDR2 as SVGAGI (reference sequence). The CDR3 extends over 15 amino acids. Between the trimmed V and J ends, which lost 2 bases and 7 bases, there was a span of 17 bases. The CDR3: CASSYPGRGKYEAFF. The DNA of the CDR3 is TGTGCCAGCAGTTACCCTGGACGGGGAAAATATGAAGCTTTCTTT.